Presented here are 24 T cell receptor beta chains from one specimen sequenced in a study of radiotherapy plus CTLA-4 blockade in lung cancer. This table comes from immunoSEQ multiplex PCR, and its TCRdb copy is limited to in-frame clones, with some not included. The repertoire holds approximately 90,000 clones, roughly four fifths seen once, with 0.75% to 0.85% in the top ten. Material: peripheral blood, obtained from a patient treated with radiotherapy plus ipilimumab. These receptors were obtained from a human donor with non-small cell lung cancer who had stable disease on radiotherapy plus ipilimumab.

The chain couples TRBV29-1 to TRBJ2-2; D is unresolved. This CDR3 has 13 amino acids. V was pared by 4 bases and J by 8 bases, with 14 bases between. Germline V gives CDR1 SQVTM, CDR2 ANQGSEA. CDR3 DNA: TGCAGCGTTGCGGCGGTTTTTGGTGGGGAGCTGTTTTTT. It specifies CSVAAVFGGELFF.

The CDR3 reads CASSYSTTGRTAEQFF. The CDR3, as DNA: TGTGCCAGCAGTTACTCGACGACAGGGAGAACGGCTGAGCAGTTCTTC. The chain links TRBV6-5 to TRBJ2-1; 7 positions agree with TRBD1. Germline values: CDR1 MNHEY, CDR2 SVGAGI. This CDR3 contains 16 residues. V lost 0 bases and J lost 9; bases outside the gene matches: 11.

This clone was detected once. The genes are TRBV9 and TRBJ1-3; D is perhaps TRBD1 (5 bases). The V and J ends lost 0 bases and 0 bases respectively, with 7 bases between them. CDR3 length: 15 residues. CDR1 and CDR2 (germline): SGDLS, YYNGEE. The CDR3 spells CASSVAGSSGNTIYF. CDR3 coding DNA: TGTGCCAGCAGCGTAGCAGGGAGCTCTGGAAACACCATATATTTT. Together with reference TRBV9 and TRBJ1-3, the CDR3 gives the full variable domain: DSGVTQTPKHLITATGQRVTLRCSPRSGDLSVYWYQQSLDQGLQFLIQYYNGEERAKGNILERFSAQQFPDLHSELNLSSLELGDSALYFCASSVAGSSGNTIYFGEGSWLTVV.

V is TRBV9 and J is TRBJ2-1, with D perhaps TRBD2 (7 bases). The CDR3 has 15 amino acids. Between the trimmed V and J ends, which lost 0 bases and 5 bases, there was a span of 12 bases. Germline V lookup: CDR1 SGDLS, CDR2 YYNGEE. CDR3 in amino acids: CASSVGGGTNNEQFF. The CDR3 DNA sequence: TGTGCCAGCAGCGTAGGCGGGGGCACTAACAATGAGCAGTTCTTC.

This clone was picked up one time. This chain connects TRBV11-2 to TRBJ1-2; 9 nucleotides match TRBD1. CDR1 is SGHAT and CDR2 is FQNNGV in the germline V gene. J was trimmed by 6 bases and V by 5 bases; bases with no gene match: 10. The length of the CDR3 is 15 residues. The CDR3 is CASSGYRDRADGYTF. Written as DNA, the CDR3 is TGTGCCAGCAGCGGATACCGGGACAGGGCGGATGGCTACACCTTC. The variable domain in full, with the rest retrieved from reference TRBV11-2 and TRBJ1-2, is EAGVAQSPRYKIIEKRQSVAFWCNPISGHATLYWYQQILGQGPKLLIQFQNNGVVDDSQLPKDRFSAERLKGVDSTLKIQPAKLEDSAVYLCASSGYRDRADGYTFGSGTRLTVV.

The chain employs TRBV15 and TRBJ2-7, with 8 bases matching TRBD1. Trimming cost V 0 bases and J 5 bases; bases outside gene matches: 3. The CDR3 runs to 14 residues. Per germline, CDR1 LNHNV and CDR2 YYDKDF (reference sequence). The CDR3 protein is CATSRDLGQDEQYF. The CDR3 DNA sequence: TGTGCCACCAGCAGAGATTTGGGACAGGACGAGCAGTACTTC.

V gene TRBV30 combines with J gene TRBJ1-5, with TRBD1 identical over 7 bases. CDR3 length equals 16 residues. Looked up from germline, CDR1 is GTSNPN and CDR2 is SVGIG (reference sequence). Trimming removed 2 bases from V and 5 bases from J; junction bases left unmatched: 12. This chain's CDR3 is CAWSPRNRGIDQPQHF. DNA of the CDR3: TGTGCCTGGAGTCCTCGAAACAGGGGCATCGATCAGCCCCAGCATTTT. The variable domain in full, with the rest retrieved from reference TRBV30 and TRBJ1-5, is SQTIHQWPATLVQPVGSPLSLECTVEGTSNPNLYWYRQAAGRGLQLLFYSVGIGQISSEVPQNLSASRPQDRQFILSSKKLLLSDSGFYLCAWSPRNRGIDQPQHFGDGTRLSIL.

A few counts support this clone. The CDR3 nucleotides are TGTGCCAGCAGTTCCCTGTCGCGGGAGCCCCAAGAGACCCAGTACTTC. Protein: CASSSLSREPQETQYF. V usage is TRBV27 and J usage is TRBJ2-5; 7 nucleotides match TRBD2. Germline V gene lookup returns CDR1 MNHEY and CDR2 SMNVEV (reference sequence). J was trimmed by 1 base and V by 4 bases; bases with no gene match: 9. The CDR3 runs 16 residues.

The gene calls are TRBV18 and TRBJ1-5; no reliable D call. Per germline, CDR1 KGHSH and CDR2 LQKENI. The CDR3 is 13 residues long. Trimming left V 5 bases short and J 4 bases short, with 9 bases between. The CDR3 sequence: CASSGGRNQPQHF. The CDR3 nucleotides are TGTGCCAGCTCAGGAGGCAGGAATCAGCCCCAGCATTTT.

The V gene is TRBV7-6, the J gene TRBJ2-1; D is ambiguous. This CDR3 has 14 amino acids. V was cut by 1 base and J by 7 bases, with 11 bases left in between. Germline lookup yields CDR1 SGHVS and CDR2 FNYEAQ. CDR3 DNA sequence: TGTGCCAGCAGCTTAGTGGGTGCGCAGAATGAGCAGTTCTTC. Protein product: CASSLVGAQNEQFF.

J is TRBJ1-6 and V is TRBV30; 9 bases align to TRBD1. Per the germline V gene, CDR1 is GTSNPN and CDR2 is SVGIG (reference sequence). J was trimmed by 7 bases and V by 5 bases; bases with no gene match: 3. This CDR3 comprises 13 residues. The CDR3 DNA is TGTGCCTGGCAGGGACAGGGAAATTCACCCCTCCACTTT. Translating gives CAWQGQGNSPLHF. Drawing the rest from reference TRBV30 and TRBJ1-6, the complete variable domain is SQTIHQWPATLVQPVGSPLSLECTVEGTSNPNLYWYRQAAGRGLQLLFYSVGIGQISSEVPQNLSASRPQDRQFILSSKKLLLSDSGFYLCAWQGQGNSPLHFGNGTRLTVT.

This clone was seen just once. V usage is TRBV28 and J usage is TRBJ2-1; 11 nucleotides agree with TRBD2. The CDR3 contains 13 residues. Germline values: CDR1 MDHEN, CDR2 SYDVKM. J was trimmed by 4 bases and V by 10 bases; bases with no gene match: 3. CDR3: CATLAGGYNEQFF. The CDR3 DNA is TGTGCCACCCTAGCGGGGGGTTACAATGAGCAGTTCTTC.

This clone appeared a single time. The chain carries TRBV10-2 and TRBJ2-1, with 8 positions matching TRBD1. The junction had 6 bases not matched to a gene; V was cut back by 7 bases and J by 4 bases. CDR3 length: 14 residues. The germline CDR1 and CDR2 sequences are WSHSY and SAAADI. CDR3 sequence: CASNGQGVYNEQFF. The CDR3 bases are TGCGCCAGCAACGGACAGGGTGTATACAATGAGCAGTTCTTC.

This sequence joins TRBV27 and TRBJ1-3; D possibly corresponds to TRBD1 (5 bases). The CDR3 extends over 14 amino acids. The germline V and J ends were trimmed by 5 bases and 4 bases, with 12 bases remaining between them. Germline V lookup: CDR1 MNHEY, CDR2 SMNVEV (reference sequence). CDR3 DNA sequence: TGTGCCAGCAGTCCCCAGGGACCGGGAAACACCATATATTTT. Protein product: CASSPQGPGNTIYF.

The CDR3 DNA sequence: TGTGCCAGCAAGACAGCAACTAATGAAAAACTGTTTTTT. It encodes CASKTATNEKLFF. This chain uses TRBV2 with TRBJ1-4; maybe TRBD1 (5 bases). Trimming left V 7 bases short and J 0 bases short, with 6 bases between. Looked up from germline, CDR1 is SNHLY and CDR2 is FYNNEI. CDR3 length equals 13 residues. Full variable domain (outside the CDR3, taken from reference TRBV2 and TRBJ1-4): EPEVTQTPSHQVTQMGQEVILRCVPISNHLYFYWYRQILGQKVEFLVSFYNNEISEKSEIFDDQFSVERPDGSNFTLKIRSTKLEDSAMYFCASKTATNEKLFFGSGTQLSVL.

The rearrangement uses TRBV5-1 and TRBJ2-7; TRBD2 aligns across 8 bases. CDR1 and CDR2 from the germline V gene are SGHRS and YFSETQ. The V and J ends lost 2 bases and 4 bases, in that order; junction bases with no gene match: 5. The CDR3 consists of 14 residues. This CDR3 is CASSLLAVEYEQYF. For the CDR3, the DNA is TGCGCCAGCAGCTTACTAGCGGTCGAATACGAGCAGTACTTC.

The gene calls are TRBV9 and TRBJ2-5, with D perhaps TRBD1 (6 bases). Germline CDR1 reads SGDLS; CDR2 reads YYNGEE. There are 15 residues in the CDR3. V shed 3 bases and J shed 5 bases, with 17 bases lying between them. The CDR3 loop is CASSDGARGRETQYF. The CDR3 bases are TGTGCCAGCAGCGATGGGGCCAGGGGTAGGGAGACCCAGTACTTC.

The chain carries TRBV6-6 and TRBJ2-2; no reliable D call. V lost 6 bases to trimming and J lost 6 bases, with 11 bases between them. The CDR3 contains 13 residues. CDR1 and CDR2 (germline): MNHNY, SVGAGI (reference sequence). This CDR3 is CASRETSAGELFF. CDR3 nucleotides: TGTGCCAGCAGAGAGACCAGCGCCGGGGAGCTGTTTTTT.

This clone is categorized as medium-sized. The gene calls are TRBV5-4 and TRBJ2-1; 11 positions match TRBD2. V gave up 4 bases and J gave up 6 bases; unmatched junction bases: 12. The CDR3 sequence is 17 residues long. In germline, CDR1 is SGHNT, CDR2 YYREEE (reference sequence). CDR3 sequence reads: CASSPNALAGGSNEQFF. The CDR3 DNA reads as TGTGCCAGCAGCCCTAACGCCCTAGCGGGAGGAAGCAATGAGCAGTTCTTC.

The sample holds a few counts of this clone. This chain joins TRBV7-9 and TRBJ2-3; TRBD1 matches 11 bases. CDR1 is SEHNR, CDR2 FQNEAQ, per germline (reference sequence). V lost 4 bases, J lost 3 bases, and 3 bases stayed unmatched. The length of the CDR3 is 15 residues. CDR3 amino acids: CASSSGQGATDTQYF. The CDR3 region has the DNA TGTGCCAGCAGCTCCGGACAGGGGGCGACAGATACGCAGTATTTT.

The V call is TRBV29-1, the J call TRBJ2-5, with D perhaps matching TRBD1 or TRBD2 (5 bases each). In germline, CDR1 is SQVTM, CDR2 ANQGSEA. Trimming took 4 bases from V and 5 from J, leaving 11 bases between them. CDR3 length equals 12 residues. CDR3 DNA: TGCAGCGTTGTAACCTGGGGGGAGACCCAGTACTTC. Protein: CSVVTWGETQYF.

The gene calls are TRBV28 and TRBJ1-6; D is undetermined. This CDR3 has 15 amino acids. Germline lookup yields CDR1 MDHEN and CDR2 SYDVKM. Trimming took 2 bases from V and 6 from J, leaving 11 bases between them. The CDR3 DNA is TGTGCCAGCAGTTTAAGGCAGGTCCCTAATTCACCCCTCCACTTT. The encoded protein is CASSLRQVPNSPLHF.

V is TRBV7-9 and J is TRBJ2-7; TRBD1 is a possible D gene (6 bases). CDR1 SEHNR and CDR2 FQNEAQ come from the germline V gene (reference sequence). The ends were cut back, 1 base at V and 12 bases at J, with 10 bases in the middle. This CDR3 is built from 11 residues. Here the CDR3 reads CASSLDRVTYF. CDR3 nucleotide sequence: TGTGCCAGCAGCTTAGACAGGGTGACGTACTTC.

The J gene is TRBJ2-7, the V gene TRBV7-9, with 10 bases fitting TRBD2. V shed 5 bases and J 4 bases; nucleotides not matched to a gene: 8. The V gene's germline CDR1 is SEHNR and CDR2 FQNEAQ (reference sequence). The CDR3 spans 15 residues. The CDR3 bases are TGTGCCAGCAGCCCCCGGACTAGCGGTTGGTACGAGCAGTACTTC. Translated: CASSPRTSGWYEQYF.